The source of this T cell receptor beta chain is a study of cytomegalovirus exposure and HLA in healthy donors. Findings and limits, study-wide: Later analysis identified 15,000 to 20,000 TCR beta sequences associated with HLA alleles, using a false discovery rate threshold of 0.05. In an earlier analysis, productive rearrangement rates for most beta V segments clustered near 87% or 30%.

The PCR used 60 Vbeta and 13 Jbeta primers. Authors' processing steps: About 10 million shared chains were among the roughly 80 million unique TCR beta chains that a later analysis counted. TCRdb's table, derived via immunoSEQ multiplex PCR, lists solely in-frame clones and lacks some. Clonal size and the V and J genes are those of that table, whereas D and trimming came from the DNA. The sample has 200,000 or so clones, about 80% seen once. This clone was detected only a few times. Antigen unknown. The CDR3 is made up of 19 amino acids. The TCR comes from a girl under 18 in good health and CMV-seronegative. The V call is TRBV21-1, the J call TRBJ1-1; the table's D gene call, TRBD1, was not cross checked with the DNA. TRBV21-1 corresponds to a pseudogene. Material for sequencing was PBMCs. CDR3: CASSTSGTGGMRMNTEAFF. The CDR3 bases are TGTGCCAGCAGCACCTCTGGTACAGGGGGGATGAGAATGAACACTGAAGCTTTCTTT.